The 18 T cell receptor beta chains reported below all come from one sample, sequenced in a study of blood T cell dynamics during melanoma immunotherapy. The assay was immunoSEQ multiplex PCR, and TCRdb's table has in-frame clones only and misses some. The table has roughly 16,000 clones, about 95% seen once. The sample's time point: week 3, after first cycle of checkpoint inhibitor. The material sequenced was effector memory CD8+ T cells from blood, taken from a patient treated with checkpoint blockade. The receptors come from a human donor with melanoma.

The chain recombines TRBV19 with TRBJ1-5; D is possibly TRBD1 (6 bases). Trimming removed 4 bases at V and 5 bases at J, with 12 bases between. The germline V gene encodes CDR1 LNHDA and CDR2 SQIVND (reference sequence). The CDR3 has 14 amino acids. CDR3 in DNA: TGTGCCAGTAGTACTCACAGGGCGGATCAGCCCCAGCATTTT. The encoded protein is CASSTHRADQPQHF.

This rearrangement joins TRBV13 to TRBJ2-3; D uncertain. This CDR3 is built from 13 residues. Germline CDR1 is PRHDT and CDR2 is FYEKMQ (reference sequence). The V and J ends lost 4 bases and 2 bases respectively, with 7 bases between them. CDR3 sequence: CASSSHLTDTQYF. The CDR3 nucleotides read TGTGCCAGCAGCTCTCACCTCACAGATACGCAGTATTTT.

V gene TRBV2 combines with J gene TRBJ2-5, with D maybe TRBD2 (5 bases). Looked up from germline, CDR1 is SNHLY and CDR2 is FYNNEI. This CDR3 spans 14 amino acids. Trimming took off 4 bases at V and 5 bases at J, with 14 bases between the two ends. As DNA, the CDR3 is TGTGCCAGCAGTGTCTACCAGCGGCGGGAGACCCAGTACTTC. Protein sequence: CASSVYQRRETQYF.

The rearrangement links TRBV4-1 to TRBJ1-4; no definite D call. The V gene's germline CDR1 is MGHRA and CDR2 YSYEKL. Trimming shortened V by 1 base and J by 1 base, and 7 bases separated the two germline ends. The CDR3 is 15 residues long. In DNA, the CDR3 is TGCGCCAGCAGCCAAGGGCCCCTAACTAATGAAAAACTGTTTTTT. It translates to CASSQGPLTNEKLFF.

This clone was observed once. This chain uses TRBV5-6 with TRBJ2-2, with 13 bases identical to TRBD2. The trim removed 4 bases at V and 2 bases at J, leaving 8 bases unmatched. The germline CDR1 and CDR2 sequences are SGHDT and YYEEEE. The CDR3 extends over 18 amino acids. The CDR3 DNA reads TGTGCCAGCAGCCCGGGACTAGCGGGGCTGCCTAACACCGGGGAGCTGTTTTTT. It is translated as CASSPGLAGLPNTGELFF. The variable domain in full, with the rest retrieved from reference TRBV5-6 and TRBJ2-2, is DAGVTQSPTHLIKTRGQQVTLRCSPKSGHDTVSWYQQALGQGPQFIFQYYEEEERQRGNFPDRFSGHQFPNYSSELNVNALLLGDSALYLCASSPGLAGLPNTGELFFGEGSRLTVL.

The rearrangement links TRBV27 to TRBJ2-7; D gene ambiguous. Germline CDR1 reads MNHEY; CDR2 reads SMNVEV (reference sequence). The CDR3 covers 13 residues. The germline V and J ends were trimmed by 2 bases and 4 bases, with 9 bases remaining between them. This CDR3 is CASSLNLPYEQYF. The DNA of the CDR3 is TGTGCCAGCAGTTTAAACCTTCCTTACGAGCAGTACTTC.

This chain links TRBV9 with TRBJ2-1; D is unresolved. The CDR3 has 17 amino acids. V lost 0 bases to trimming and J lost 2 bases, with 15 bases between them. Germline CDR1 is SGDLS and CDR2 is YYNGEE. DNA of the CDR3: TGTGCCAGCAGCGTAGAAATGCAAACTTACCCCTACAATGAGCAGTTCTTC. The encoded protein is CASSVEMQTYPYNEQFF.

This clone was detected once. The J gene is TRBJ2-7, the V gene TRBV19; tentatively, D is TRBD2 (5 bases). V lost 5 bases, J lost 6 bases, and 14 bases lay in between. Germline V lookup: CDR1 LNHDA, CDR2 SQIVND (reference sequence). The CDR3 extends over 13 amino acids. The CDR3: CASSLPSSGEQYF. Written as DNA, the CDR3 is TGTGCCAGTAGTCTCCCGAGCAGCGGCGAGCAGTACTTC.

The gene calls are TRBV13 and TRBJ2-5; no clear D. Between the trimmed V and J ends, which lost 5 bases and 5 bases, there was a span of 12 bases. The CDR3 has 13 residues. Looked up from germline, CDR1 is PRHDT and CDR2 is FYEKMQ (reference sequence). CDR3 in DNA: TGTGCCAGCAGCCTACGGGCAACGGAGACCCAGTACTTC. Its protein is CASSLRATETQYF.

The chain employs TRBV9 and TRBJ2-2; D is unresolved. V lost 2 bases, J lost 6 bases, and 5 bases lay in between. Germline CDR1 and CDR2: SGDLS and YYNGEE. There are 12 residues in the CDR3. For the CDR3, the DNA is TGTGCCAGCAGCGTTTCAGCCGGGGAGCTGTTTTTT. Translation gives CASSVSAGELFF. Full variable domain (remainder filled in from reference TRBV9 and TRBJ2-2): DSGVTQTPKHLITATGQRVTLRCSPRSGDLSVYWYQQSLDQGLQFLIQYYNGEERAKGNILERFSAQQFPDLHSELNLSSLELGDSALYFCASSVSAGELFFGEGSRLTVL.

CDR3 sequence (DNA): TGTGCCAGCAGTACGGGACTAACCCGCTACGAGCAGTACTTC. Protein sequence: CASSTGLTRYEQYF. The chain joins TRBV27 to TRBJ2-7, with 7 bases identical to TRBD2. Trimming took 5 bases from V and 3 from J; bases not matched to a gene: 7. The CDR3 contains 14 residues. Germline V gene lookup returns CDR1 MNHEY and CDR2 SMNVEV (reference sequence).

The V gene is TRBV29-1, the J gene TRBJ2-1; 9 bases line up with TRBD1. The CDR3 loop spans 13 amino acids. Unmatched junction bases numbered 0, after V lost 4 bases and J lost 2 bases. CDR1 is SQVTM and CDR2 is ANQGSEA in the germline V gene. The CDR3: CSVGDRAYNEQFF. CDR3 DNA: TGCAGCGTTGGGGACAGGGCCTACAATGAGCAGTTCTTC.

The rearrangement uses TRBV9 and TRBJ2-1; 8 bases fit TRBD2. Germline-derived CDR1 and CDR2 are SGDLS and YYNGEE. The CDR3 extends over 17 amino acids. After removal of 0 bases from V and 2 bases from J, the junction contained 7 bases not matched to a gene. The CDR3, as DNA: TGTGCCAGCAGCGTAGTGAGCGGGAGAGGAACCTACAATGAGCAGTTCTTC. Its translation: CASSVVSGRGTYNEQFF. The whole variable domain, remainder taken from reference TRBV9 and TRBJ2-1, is DSGVTQTPKHLITATGQRVTLRCSPRSGDLSVYWYQQSLDQGLQFLIQYYNGEERAKGNILERFSAQQFPDLHSELNLSSLELGDSALYFCASSVVSGRGTYNEQFFGPGTRLTVL.

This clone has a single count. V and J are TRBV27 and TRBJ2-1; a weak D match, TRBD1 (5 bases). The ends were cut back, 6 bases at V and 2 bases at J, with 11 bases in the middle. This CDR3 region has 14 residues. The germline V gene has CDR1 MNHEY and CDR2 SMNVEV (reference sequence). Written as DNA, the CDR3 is TGTGCCAGCAGAACAGGAGTTGCCTACAATGAGCAGTTCTTC. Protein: CASRTGVAYNEQFF.

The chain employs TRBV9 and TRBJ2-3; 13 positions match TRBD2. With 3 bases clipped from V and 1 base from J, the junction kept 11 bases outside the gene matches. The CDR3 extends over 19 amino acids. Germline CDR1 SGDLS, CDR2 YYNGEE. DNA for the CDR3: TGTGCCAGCAGCGATGGACTAGCGGGAGCCAACGAGGGCACAGATACGCAGTATTTT. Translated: CASSDGLAGANEGTDTQYF.

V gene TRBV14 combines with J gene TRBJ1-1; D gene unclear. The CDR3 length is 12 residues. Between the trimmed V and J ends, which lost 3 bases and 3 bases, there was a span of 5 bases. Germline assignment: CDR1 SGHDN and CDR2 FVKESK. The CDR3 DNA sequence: TGTGCCAGCAGCCAGGGGTACACTGAAGCTTTCTTT. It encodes CASSQGYTEAFF.

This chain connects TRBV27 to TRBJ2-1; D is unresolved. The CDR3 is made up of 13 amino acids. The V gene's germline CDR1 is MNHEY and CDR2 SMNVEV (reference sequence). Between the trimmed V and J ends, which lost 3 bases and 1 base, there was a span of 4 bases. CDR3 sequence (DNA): TGTGCCAGCAGTTTTCGATCCTACAATGAGCAGTTCTTC. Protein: CASSFRSYNEQFF.

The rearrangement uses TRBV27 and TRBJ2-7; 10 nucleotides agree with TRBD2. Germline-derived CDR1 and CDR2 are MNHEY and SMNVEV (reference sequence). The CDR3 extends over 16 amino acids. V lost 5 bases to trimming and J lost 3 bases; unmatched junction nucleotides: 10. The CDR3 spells CASSRPPGTSVYEQYF. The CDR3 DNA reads TGTGCCAGCAGTCGCCCTCCAGGGACTAGCGTCTACGAGCAGTACTTC.